The rows below give T cell receptor beta chains drawn from one sample of a study of OX40 agonist ivuxolimab in advanced cancers. Produced via immunoSEQ multiplex PCR; TCRdb's table is partial and in-frame only. The sample records fewer than 20,000 clones, around 78% being singletons. The material was CD4+ or CD8+ T cells sorted from blood, obtained in a trial of the OX40 agonist ivuxolimab. Receptor source: an adult with an advanced solid tumor such as melanoma, head and neck, liver or kidney cancer. CDR3s include the opening cysteine and the closing phenylalanine or tryptophan. Fields, in order: clone size, J gene, V gene, D gene, CDR3 DNA, CDR3 protein. D genes are given only for firm matches. Only some rows state a clone size, as once, few, many or a class for expanded clones.

clone size: NA
J gene: TRBJ1-1
V gene: TRBV5-4
D gene: TRBD1
CDR3 DNA: TGTGCCAGCAGCTTTATTACAGGGGGCGTATTTGGGAACACTGAAGCTTTCTTT
CDR3 protein: CASSFITGGVFGNTEAFF

clone size: NA
J gene: TRBJ1-2
V gene: TRBV6-6
D gene: NA
CDR3 DNA: TGTGCCAGCAGTTCGGGACGTAGAAAGGCTAACTATGGCTACACCTTC
CDR3 protein: CASSSGRRKANYGYTF

clone size: NA
J gene: TRBJ1-2
V gene: TRBV28
D gene: NA
CDR3 DNA: TGTGCCAGCAGTTTAAGTGAGAGGGGCTACACCTTC
CDR3 protein: CASSLSERGYTF

clone size: NA
J gene: TRBJ2-4
V gene: TRBV5-1
D gene: NA
CDR3 DNA: TGCGCCAGCAGTTATGGGGTCACCAAAAACATTCAGTACTTC
CDR3 protein: CASSYGVTKNIQYF

clone size: NA
J gene: TRBJ1-1
V gene: TRBV19
D gene: TRBD1
CDR3 DNA: TGTGCCAATCTGGGACAGGGGGCAGGTAACACTGAAGCTTTCTTT
CDR3 protein: CANLGQGAGNTEAFF

clone size: medium-sized
J gene: TRBJ1-1
V gene: TRBV5-6
D gene: TRBD1
CDR3 DNA: TGTGCCAGCAGCTCAGACAGGGCTGTTGAAGCTTTCTTT
CDR3 protein: CASSSDRAVEAFF

clone size: NA
J gene: TRBJ2-6
V gene: TRBV5-1
D gene: TRBD2
CDR3 DNA: TGCGCCAGCAGCTTGAGGGGACTAGCGGGAGACCGCTCTGGGGCCAACGTCCTGACTTTC
CDR3 protein: CASSLRGLAGDRSGANVLTF

clone size: NA
J gene: TRBJ2-3
V gene: TRBV7-9
D gene: NA
CDR3 DNA: TGTGCCAGCAGCTTAGATGGGTACACAGATACGCAGTATTTT
CDR3 protein: CASSLDGYTDTQYF

clone size: NA
J gene: TRBJ2-3
V gene: TRBV6-4
D gene: TRBD2
CDR3 DNA: TGTGCCAGCAGTGGCCTAGCGGGGCGAGATACGCAGTATTTT
CDR3 protein: CASSGLAGRDTQYF

clone size: NA
J gene: TRBJ2-7
V gene: TRBV14
D gene: NA
CDR3 DNA: TGTGCCAGCAGCCCTATCACCGGGGTTTACCCCTACGAGCAGTACTTC
CDR3 protein: CASSPITGVYPYEQYF

clone size: once
J gene: TRBJ2-5
V gene: TRBV7-2
D gene: TRBD1
CDR3 DNA: TGTGCCAGCAGCACCCGGACAGGGAGTGAGACCCAGTACTTC
CDR3 protein: CASSTRTGSETQYF

clone size: NA
J gene: TRBJ2-7
V gene: TRBV5-6
D gene: NA
CDR3 DNA: TGTGCCAGCAGCTGGGTCGTGGGGGGTTACGAGCAGTACTTC
CDR3 protein: CASSWVVGGYEQYF

clone size: NA
J gene: TRBJ2-1
V gene: TRBV6-4
D gene: NA
CDR3 DNA: TGTGCCAGCAGCTTGCTCGGGGATGAGCAGTTCTTC
CDR3 protein: CASSLLGDEQFF

clone size: NA
J gene: TRBJ1-5
V gene: TRBV5-1
D gene: NA
CDR3 DNA: TGCGCCAGCAGCCCTAATTCGGGGCAGCCCCAGCATTTT
CDR3 protein: CASSPNSGQPQHF

clone size: NA
J gene: TRBJ1-5
V gene: TRBV7-2
D gene: TRBD1
CDR3 DNA: TGTGCCAGCAGCTTTGACAGGGGTCAGCCCCAGCATTTT
CDR3 protein: CASSFDRGQPQHF

clone size: NA
J gene: TRBJ1-4
V gene: TRBV4-1
D gene: TRBD1
CDR3 DNA: TGCGCCAGCAGCCCGGATCATCAGGGGGTATACGAAAAACTGTTTTTT
CDR3 protein: CASSPDHQGVYEKLFF

clone size: NA
J gene: TRBJ2-5
V gene: TRBV7-2
D gene: TRBD1
CDR3 DNA: TGTGCCAGCAGATTCGACAGGGTACGCGAGACCCAGTACTTC
CDR3 protein: CASRFDRVRETQYF

clone size: NA
J gene: TRBJ2-6
V gene: TRBV5-6
D gene: NA
CDR3 DNA: TGTGCCAGCAGCTTCGAAGGCAGGCAAATCTCTGGGGCCAACGTCCTGACTTTC
CDR3 protein: CASSFEGRQISGANVLTF

clone size: medium-sized
J gene: TRBJ1-1
V gene: TRBV11-2
D gene: TRBD1
CDR3 DNA: TGTGCCAGCAGCTACCGACAGGGAGGGCGAGGTATGAACACTGAAGCTTTCTTT
CDR3 protein: CASSYRQGGRGMNTEAFF

clone size: NA
J gene: TRBJ2-2
V gene: TRBV4-1
D gene: TRBD2
CDR3 DNA: TGCGCCACCATGGGGGGGACTAGCGGGATGAGCGGGGAGCTGTTTTTT
CDR3 protein: CATMGGTSGMSGELFF

clone size: NA
J gene: TRBJ2-7
V gene: TRBV7-6
D gene: NA
CDR3 DNA: TGTGCCAGCAGCTCCGGGACTTCGGTCGGAGAGCAGTACTTC
CDR3 protein: CASSSGTSVGEQYF

clone size: NA
J gene: TRBJ1-4
V gene: TRBV7-6
D gene: NA
CDR3 DNA: TGTGCCAGCAGGCGGTCTCACGATGAAAAACTGTTTTTT
CDR3 protein: CASRRSHDEKLFF

clone size: once
J gene: TRBJ1-5
V gene: TRBV28
D gene: NA
CDR3 DNA: NA
CDR3 protein: CASSFGQGWGGSNQPQHF

clone size: NA
J gene: TRBJ2-2
V gene: TRBV28
D gene: NA
CDR3 DNA: TGTGCCAGCAGTCCCCGGGTAGGCAAAATCACCGGGGAGCTGTTTTTT
CDR3 protein: CASSPRVGKITGELFF

clone size: NA
J gene: TRBJ1-5
V gene: TRBV27
D gene: NA
CDR3 DNA: TGTGCCAGCAGTCCACTTAGCGGGGTTAGGGGCAATCAGCCCCAGCATTTT
CDR3 protein: CASSPLSGVRGNQPQHF

clone size: NA
J gene: TRBJ2-7
V gene: TRBV27
D gene: NA
CDR3 DNA: TGTGCCAGCAGTAACCGAGCACAATACGAGCAGTACTTC
CDR3 protein: CASSNRAQYEQYF

clone size: NA
J gene: TRBJ1-6
V gene: TRBV6-6
D gene: NA
CDR3 DNA: TGTGCCAGCAGTTACTCGTTGGTGACCACTTTACCCCTCCACTTT
CDR3 protein: CASSYSLVTTLPLHF

clone size: once
J gene: TRBJ2-7
V gene: TRBV28
D gene: NA
CDR3 DNA: TGTGCCAGCAGTTTGGGATACGAGCAGTACTTC
CDR3 protein: CASSLGYEQYF

clone size: few
J gene: TRBJ1-1
V gene: TRBV19
D gene: NA
CDR3 DNA: TGTGCCAGTAGTATGGGTAGAGGGGCGCTGAGCACTGAAGCTTTCTTT
CDR3 protein: CASSMGRGALSTEAFF